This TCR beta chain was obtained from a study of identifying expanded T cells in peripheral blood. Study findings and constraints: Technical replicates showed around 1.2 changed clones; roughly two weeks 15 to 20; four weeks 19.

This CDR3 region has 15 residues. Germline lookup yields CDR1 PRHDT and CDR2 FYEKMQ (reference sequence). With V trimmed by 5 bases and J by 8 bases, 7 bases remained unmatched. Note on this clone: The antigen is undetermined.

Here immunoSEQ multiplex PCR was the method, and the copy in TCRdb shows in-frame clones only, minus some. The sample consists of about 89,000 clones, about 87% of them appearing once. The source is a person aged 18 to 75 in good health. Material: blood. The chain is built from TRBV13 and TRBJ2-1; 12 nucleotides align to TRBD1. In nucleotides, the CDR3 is TGTGCCAGCAGCCCGGGACAGGGGGCCACGGATGAGCAGTTCTTC. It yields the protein CASSPGQGATDEQFF.